The rows below give T cell receptor beta chains drawn from one sample of a study of molecular identifiers for immune sequencing clone quantification. A single record per CDR3 protein comes from TCRdb applying MiXCR to the PCR reads. The table lists 600,000 to 650,000 distinct CDR3 sequences, 15% to 20% of them singletons, with roughly 0.85% in the top ten. The sequenced material came from naive CD8+ T cells from blood, with Jurkat cell RNA spiked in. All receptors derive from a human donor in good health. Some libraries in this study had Jurkat cell RNA spiked in. CDR3s include the opening cysteine and the closing phenylalanine or tryptophan. The order of the fields is D gene, clone size, CDR3 length, J gene, V gene, CDR3 protein, CDR3 DNA. A D gene is named only where the DNA matches it firmly. The size of a clone is reported for some rows only, either as once, few or many, or as a class for expanded clones.

.,few,14,TRBJ2-3,TRBV12-3/TRBV12-4,CASSLVRETDTQYF,TGTGCCAGCAGTTTAGTAAGGGAGACAGATACGCAGTATTTT
TRBD2,.,17,TRBJ2-5,TRBV28,CVSSPIPALAGVETQYF,TGTGTCAGCAGTCCAATTCCTGCACTAGCGGGGGTAGAGACCCAGTACTTC
.,many,14,TRBJ1-5,TRBV27,CASSFGRGPQPQHF,TGTGCCAGCAGTTTCGGCAGGGGCCCTCAGCCCCAGCATTTT
.,.,14,TRBJ2-1,TRBV10-1,CASLTSRSYNEQFF,TGCGCCAGCCTAACAAGCCGCTCCTACAATGAGCAGTTCTTC
TRBD2,.,15,TRBJ2-1,TRBV19,CASSIWGGGGYEQLF,TGTGCCAGTAGTATTTGGGGGGGGGGGGGGTATGAGCAGCTCTTC
.,many,16,TRBJ2-1,TRBV6-2/TRBV6-3,CASSYTRDSVHNEQFF,TGTGCCAGCAGTTACACGCGGGACAGTGTCCACAATGAGCAGTTCTTC
TRBD1,few,19,TRBJ2-5,TRBV28,CASSFEDRGGGSDQETQYF,TGTGCCAGCAGTTTCGAAGACAGGGGGGGGGGAAGTGACCAAGAGACCCAGTACTTC
.,.,12,TRBJ2-7,TRBV3-1,CASSPTGWEQYF,TGTGCCAGCAGCCCCACGGGGTGGGAGCAGTACTTC
.,.,15,TRBJ1-5,TRBV6-5,CASRPQGWYGEPQHF,TGTGCCAGCAGACCTCAGGGATGGTACGGGGAGCCCCAGCATTTT
.,many,13,TRBJ2-7,TRBV29-1,CSVEGSGMYEQYF,TGCAGCGTTGAAGGGTCGGGGATGTACGAGCAGTACTTC
.,.,19,TRBJ1-6,TRBV7-9,CASSLFRVGGGQPNSPLHF,TGTGCCAGCAGCTTATTCCGGGTGGGGGGGGGTCAGCCGAATTCACCCCTCCACTTT
.,many,12,TRBJ1-1,TRBV18,CASSPATTEAFF,TGTGCCAGCTCACCAGCCACGACTGAAGCTTTCTTT